This record looks at one TCR beta chain sequence and its context. Its matching antigen is unknown. A universal primer binding site was introduced by template switching. The final cDNA contained unique molecular identifiers. A single record per CDR3 protein comes from TCRdb applying MiXCR to the 5' RACE reads. Altogether about 1.7 million distinct CDR3 sequences are present, around 29% being singletons, with the ten largest covering approximately 0.29%. V lost 7 bases and J 4 bases, leaving 14 bases between the germline ends. Per germline, CDR1 MNHEY and CDR2 SMNVEV (reference sequence). This CDR3 comprises 15 residues. These data come from a study of identical twins. Study outcomes and limitations: Cord blood's abundant beta clonotypes had fewer insertions, unlike memory repertoires. Models predicted too little out-of-frame TCR alpha sharing in monozygotic twins.

Sequenced sample: cord blood. The TCR comes from a newborn girl in good health. The chain carries TRBV27 and TRBJ2-6, with D perhaps matching TRBD1 (5 bases). CDR3 sequence (DNA): TGTGCCAGCACCCTATTGAGGACAGGGGCCAACGTCCTGACTTTC. It specifies CASTLLRTGANVLTF.